The 29 T cell receptor beta chains listed next were all sequenced from one sample in a study of patients and donors after allogeneic stem cell transplantation. TCRdb redid the calling of the RT-PCR reads with MiXCR, one entry per CDR3 protein. The sample consists of about 160,000 distinct CDR3 sequences, approximately 31% of them appearing once. What was sequenced was blood, either unsorted or a sorted T cell fraction (not recorded which). These receptors all come from a human donor who was either an allogeneic HSCT recipient or a stem cell or donor lymphocyte infusion donor (not recorded which). It is not recorded whose cells these are; they may come from a transplant donor.

This clonotype was seen a few times. V usage is TRBV6-5 and J usage is TRBJ1-1, with no clear D. Deletions cut 6 bases from V and 1 base from J, with 12 bases between. This CDR3 comprises 14 residues. From germline, CDR1 is MNHEY and CDR2 SVGAGI. The CDR3, as DNA: TGTGCCAGCAGACGGACGGACTGGAACACTGAAGCTTTCTTT. It translates to CASRRTDWNTEAFF.

This chain connects TRBV3-1 to TRBJ2-1; D is unclear. With 0 bases removed from V and 2 bases from J, the gap between germline ends came to 8 bases. The CDR3 runs 15 residues. Germline CDR1 is LGHDT and CDR2 is YNNKEL (reference sequence). The CDR3 coding sequence is TGTGCCAGCAGCCAAGACTACCCACCCTACAATGAGCAGTTCTTC. It encodes CASSQDYPPYNEQFF.

This chain connects TRBV29-1 to TRBJ1-2, with a weak D call TRBD1 (5 bases). Trimming shortened V by 4 bases and J by 8 bases, and 20 bases separated the two germline ends. Per the germline V gene, CDR1 is SQVTM and CDR2 is ANQGSEA. This CDR3 has 14 residues. CDR3 amino acids: CSVGGDFRGGGYTF. In DNA, the CDR3 is TGCAGCGTTGGGGGGGACTTTCGAGGCGGAGGCTACACCTTC.

CDR3 protein: CASSYYVGQGPYSNQPQHF. The CDR3 nucleotides are TGTGCCAGCAGTTATTATGTGGGCCAGGGACCTTATAGCAATCAGCCCCAGCATTTT. V gene TRBV6-9 combines with J gene TRBJ1-5, with D perhaps matching TRBD1 (5 bases). The V end was cut by 1 base, the J end by 0 bases, with 19 bases between. The germline V gene encodes CDR1 MNHGY and CDR2 SVAAGI. The CDR3 spans 19 residues.

The chain combines TRBV6-6 with TRBJ1-1; the match to TRBD1 covers 7 bases. This CDR3 is 13 amino acids long. Germline CDR1 and CDR2: MNHNY and SVGAGI (reference sequence). Trimming removed 9 bases from V and 4 bases from J; junction bases left unmatched: 8. DNA for the CDR3: TGTGCCAGTCAGACAGGGATGACCACTGAAGCTTTCTTT. Translated: CASQTGMTTEAFF.

This clonotype was seen many times. The chain combines TRBV12-3 or TRBV12-4 with TRBJ1-1; D is ambiguous. Trimming cost V 6 bases and J 4 bases, with 21 bases left between them. CDR3 length: 16 residues. CDR3 residues: CASSPNPQTSTTEAFF. The CDR3 DNA follows: TGTGCCAGCAGCCCCAACCCTCAGACGTCAACCACTGAAGCTTTCTTT.

For the CDR3, the DNA is TGTGCCAGCAGTTTAGCGGGAGGTCCCAGGGCAGATACGCAGTATTTT. This codes for CASSLAGGPRADTQYF. J is TRBJ2-3 and V is TRBV28; 8 nucleotides align to TRBD2. J was trimmed by 4 bases and V by 2 bases; bases with no gene match: 8. CDR1 is MDHEN, CDR2 SYDVKM, per germline. There are 16 residues in the CDR3. Combining the CDR3 with reference TRBV28 and TRBJ2-3 gives the whole variable domain DVKVTQSSRYLVKRTGEKVFLECVQDMDHENMFWYRQDPGLGLRLIYFSYDVKMKEKGDIPEGYSVSREKKERFSLILESASTNQTSMYLCASSLAGGPRADTQYFGPGTRLTVL.

The V and J genes are TRBV28 and TRBJ1-5, with D possibly being TRBD1 (5 bases). Trimming pared 2 bases from V and 15 bases from J, leaving 11 bases between. The V gene's germline CDR1 is MDHEN and CDR2 SYDVKM. The length of the CDR3 is 11 residues. This CDR3 reads CASSLQGRWHF. DNA of the CDR3: TGTGCCAGCAGTTTACAGGGCCGCTGGCATTTT.

The V and J genes are TRBV6-5 and TRBJ1-2; D gene unclear. The CDR3 is made up of 11 amino acids. Trimming removed 4 bases at V and 8 bases at J, with 8 bases between. Germline V gene lookup returns CDR1 MNHEY and CDR2 SVGAGI. The CDR3 nucleotides read TGTGCCAGCAGTTCCTCAGTGGGCTACACCTTC. The encoded protein is CASSSSVGYTF.

This chain uses TRBV4-2 with TRBJ1-1; TRBD1 matches at 8 bases. The germline V gene has CDR1 LGHNA and CDR2 YNFKEQ. The CDR3 totals 15 residues. The V gene end was trimmed by 2 bases and the J gene end by 5 bases; junction bases not matched to a gene: 7. CDR3 amino acids: CASSQRPTGVTEAFF. The DNA for the CDR3 is TGTGCCAGCAGCCAAAGGCCGACAGGGGTTACTGAAGCTTTCTTT.

The V call is TRBV28, the J call TRBJ1-6; no definite D call. The CDR3 contains 13 residues. The germline CDR1 and CDR2 sequences are MDHEN and SYDVKM. Trimming cost V 3 bases and J 10 bases, with 10 bases left between them. The CDR3 here is CASSLTSDSPLHF. Here the CDR3 DNA reads TGTGCCAGCAGTTTGACCTCCGACTCACCCCTCCACTTT.

This clonotype was counted a few times. The rearrangement links TRBV10-3 to TRBJ1-3, with D possibly matching TRBD1 (6 bases). Trimming shortened V by 7 bases and J by 0 bases, and 13 bases separated the two germline ends. The CDR3 has 15 residues. Germline CDR1 ENHRY, CDR2 SYGVKD. CDR3 in DNA: TGTGCCATCAAGGAACGGGACAACTCTGGAAACACCATATATTTT. This encodes CAIKERDNSGNTIYF.

The rearrangement joins TRBV12-3 or TRBV12-4 to TRBJ1-2; 7 bases fit TRBD1. V lost 3 bases and J lost 0; bases outside the gene matches: 4. CDR3 length: 15 residues. CDR3 amino acids: CASSFRDRSNYGYTF. The CDR3 DNA sequence: TGTGCCAGCAGTTTCCGGGACAGATCTAACTATGGCTACACCTTC.

V is TRBV28 and J is TRBJ2-7, with D perhaps matching TRBD2 (5 bases). V lost 7 bases and J lost 4, with 11 bases in between. CDR1 and CDR2 from the germline V gene are MDHEN and SYDVKM. This CDR3 contains 12 residues. CDR3 sequence reads: CASKGAFYEQYF. For the CDR3, the DNA is TGTGCCAGCAAGGGAGCTTTTTACGAGCAGTACTTC.

This clonotype was detected a few times. The rearrangement uses TRBV5-1 and TRBJ1-2; 12 positions agree with TRBD1. The germline gives CDR1 SGHRS, CDR2 YFSETQ. CDR3 size: 16 residues. V gave up 2 bases and J gave up 5 bases; unmatched junction bases: 7. CDR3 nucleotide sequence: TGCGCCAGCAGCTTCGGGACAGGGGGCGTTAGATATGGCTACACCTTC. As protein: CASSFGTGGVRYGYTF. The full variable domain, with the rest looked up from reference TRBV5-1 and TRBJ1-2, is KAGVTQTPRYLIKTRGQQVTLSCSPISGHRSVSWYQQTPGQGLQFLFEYFSETQRNKGNFPGRFSGRQFSNSRSEMNVSTLELGDSALYLCASSFGTGGVRYGYTFGSGTRLTVV.

This clonotype was seen a handful of times. This chain joins TRBV2 and TRBJ1-5, with a weak D call TRBD1 (6 bases). This CDR3 has 14 residues. CDR1 and CDR2 from the germline V gene are SNHLY and FYNNEI. The V end was cut by 2 bases, the J end by 5 bases, with 10 bases between. CDR3 nucleotide sequence: TGTGCCAGCAGTGAATACAGGGCGGATCAGCCCCAGCATTTT. This encodes CASSEYRADQPQHF.

This clonotype was seen more than once but under ten times. The genes are TRBV12-3 or TRBV12-4 and TRBJ1-4, with D unclear. Trimming cost V 2 bases and J 4 bases, with 8 bases left between them. The CDR3 covers 14 residues. CDR3 in DNA: TGTGCCAGCAGTTTATTTTCCCTTAATGAAAAACTGTTTTTT. Residues: CASSLFSLNEKLFF.

The CDR3 bases are TGTGCCAGCAGCGATCTCGGGAACTACGAGCAGTACTTC. It is translated as CASSDLGNYEQYF. The chain employs TRBV4-2 and TRBJ2-7; perhaps TRBD2 as D (5 bases). The CDR3 has 13 residues. The germline V gene has CDR1 LGHNA and CDR2 YNFKEQ. Trimming removed 5 bases from V and 3 bases from J, with 11 bases in between.

This clonotype is classed as medium-sized (0.01 to 0.1%). The gene calls are TRBV28 and TRBJ1-4; 8 nucleotides agree with TRBD1. CDR1 is MDHEN and CDR2 is SYDVKM in the germline V gene. Trimming at V came to 4 bases and at J to 8 bases, leaving 9 bases not matched to a gene. This CDR3 region has 15 residues. In DNA, the CDR3 is TGTGCCAGCAGTTCCGGACAGGGAGGCTGGGAAAAACTGTTTTTT. Its protein is CASSSGQGGWEKLFF.

The rearrangement links TRBV5-6 to TRBJ2-2; D gene uncertain. The germline gives CDR1 SGHDT, CDR2 YYEEEE. Trimming took off 0 bases at V and 4 bases at J, with 7 bases between the two ends. CDR3 length equals 14 residues. CDR3 sequence reads: CASSLEGITGELFF. DNA for the CDR3: TGTGCCAGCAGCTTGGAGGGCATCACCGGGGAGCTGTTTTTT.

The sample holds many counts of this clonotype. This chain uses TRBV7-9 with TRBJ2-7; D unclear. Trimming cost V 2 bases and J 1 base, with 6 bases left between them. The CDR3 loop spans 13 amino acids. Per the germline V gene, CDR1 is SEHNR and CDR2 is FQNEAQ (reference sequence). The CDR3 DNA is TGTGCCAGCAGCTTACCAGCTTCCTACGAGCAGTACTTC. This sequence encodes CASSLPASYEQYF.

The table lists this clonotype with a few counts. The V call is TRBV15, the J call TRBJ2-1, with 7 nucleotides matching TRBD2. Per the germline V gene, CDR1 is LNHNV and CDR2 is YYDKDF (reference sequence). V lost 6 bases to trimming and J lost 9 bases; unmatched junction nucleotides: 8. The CDR3 loop spans 13 amino acids. CDR3 in amino acids: CATRSLASIEQFF. Written as DNA, the CDR3 is TGTGCCACCAGGTCACTAGCGAGCATTGAGCAGTTCTTC.

V usage is TRBV20-1 and J usage is TRBJ1-5, with D tentatively TRBD1 (6 bases). Germline V gives CDR1 DFQATT, CDR2 SNEGSKA (reference sequence). Trimming pared 5 bases from V and 2 bases from J, leaving 16 bases between. The CDR3 covers 15 residues. The CDR3 sequence: CSARTTGLGNQPQHF. The CDR3 bases are TGCAGTGCTCGAACCACAGGGCTTGGCAATCAGCCCCAGCATTTT.

The chain links TRBV29-1 to TRBJ1-1; 8 bases fit TRBD1. V shed 7 bases and J 1 base; nucleotides not matched to a gene: 5. Germline-derived CDR1 and CDR2 are SQVTM and ANQGSEA. This CDR3 is 13 amino acids long. Written as DNA, the CDR3 is TGCAGCGCCTCTACAGGGGGGAACACTGAAGCTTTCTTT. Translated: CSASTGGNTEAFF. Variable domain in full (rest from reference TRBV29-1 and TRBJ1-1): SAVISQKPSRDICQRGTSLTIQCQVDSQVTMMFWYRQQPGQSLTLIATANQGSEATYESGFVIDKFPISRPNLTFSTLTVSNMSPEDSSIYLCSASTGGNTEAFFGQGTRLTVV.

This clonotype was seen ten or more times. This rearrangement joins TRBV18 to TRBJ1-1; D not resolved. From germline, CDR1 is KGHSH and CDR2 LQKENI. The CDR3 totals 13 residues. Trimming cost V 4 bases and J 1 base, with 7 bases left between them. CDR3 nucleotides: TGTGCCAGCTCACAGACACCGAACACTGAAGCTTTCTTT. Translation gives CASSQTPNTEAFF.

The chain links TRBV14 to TRBJ1-2, with D possibly matching TRBD1 (5 bases). Germline-derived CDR1 and CDR2 are SGHDN and FVKESK. This CDR3 is built from 14 residues. Deletions cut 1 base from V and 3 bases from J, with 9 bases between. The CDR3 bases are TGTGCCAGCAGCCAAGCCGGGGGTTACTATGGCTACACCTTC. Protein product: CASSQAGGYYGYTF.

This rearrangement joins TRBV19 to TRBJ2-6; no reliable D call. V lost 3 bases and J lost 0, with 6 bases in between. The CDR3 totals 15 residues. Germline values: CDR1 LNHDA, CDR2 SQIVND (reference sequence). The chain's CDR3 is CASSIRNSGANVLTF. CDR3 DNA: TGTGCCAGTAGTATTAGGAACTCTGGGGCCAACGTCCTGACTTTC.

The chain uses TRBV20-1 and TRBJ1-5; 7 positions match TRBD1. The CDR3 sequence is 16 residues long. Germline V gene data show CDR1 as DFQATT and CDR2 as SNEGSKA (reference sequence). J was trimmed by 2 bases and V by 0 bases; bases with no gene match: 7. DNA of the CDR3: TGCAGTGCTAGAGATCAAGGCAGGGGGGGCAATCAGCCCCAGCATTTT. This codes for CSARDQGRGGNQPQHF.

This clonotype was recorded a few times. This chain connects TRBV4-3 to TRBJ2-3, with D possibly called TRBD1 or TRBD2 (5 bases each). Germline V gene sequence: CDR1 LGHNA, CDR2 YSLEER. V lost 2 bases and J 1 base, leaving 7 bases between the germline ends. The CDR3 totals 14 residues. CDR3 region: CASSQWDRTDTQYF. CDR3 in DNA: TGCGCCAGCAGCCAATGGGACCGCACAGATACGCAGTATTTT.